A single sample gave rise to the 4 T cell receptor beta chains below, sequenced in a study of cytomegalovirus exposure and HLA in healthy donors. The PCR ran on 60 Vbeta and 13 Jbeta primers. TCRdb's copy holds only in-frame clones and misses some; the assay was immunoSEQ multiplex PCR. This sample yields 64,000 or so clones, of which over 75% are seen a single time; about 10% belongs to the top ten. The sequenced sample consisted of PBMCs. The receptors shown here come from a female donor in good health and CMV-seronegative.

This clone was seen a single time. The chain employs TRBV6-1 and TRBJ1-1, with 7 bases lining up with TRBD1. J lost 1 base, V lost 0 bases, and 14 bases had no gene match. The germline CDR1 and CDR2 sequences are MNHNS and SASEGT. The CDR3 runs to 19 residues. The CDR3 bases are TGTGCCAGCAGTGAAGCGCTTCGAGGACGGACAGGAAGGAACACTGAAGCTTTCTTT. Translation: CASSEALRGRTGRNTEAFF.

V usage is TRBV28 and J usage is TRBJ2-5; 12 bases are a match to TRBD2. With 2 bases clipped from V and 5 bases from J, the junction kept 6 bases outside the gene matches. Germline V CDR1 and CDR2: MDHEN, SYDVKM. There are 16 residues in the CDR3. The CDR3 DNA sequence: TGTGCCAGCAGTTTAGCACGACTAGCGGGGGAGGAGACCCAGTACTTC. This translates into CASSLARLAGEETQYF.

The chain links TRBV2 to TRBJ2-7; 7 nucleotides match TRBD1. V shed 3 bases, J shed 2 bases, and the junction held 7 bases outside the gene matches. The CDR3 loop spans 15 amino acids. Germline V gene data show CDR1 as SNHLY and CDR2 as FYNNEI. CDR3 residues: CASSDSGTVPYEQYF. As DNA, the CDR3 is TGTGCCAGCAGTGACTCCGGGACAGTACCCTACGAGCAGTACTTC.

The genes are TRBV18 and TRBJ2-2; TRBD1 agrees at 9 bases. The CDR3 has 15 residues. V lost 2 bases to trimming and J lost 6 bases; unmatched junction nucleotides: 4. From germline, CDR1 is KGHSH and CDR2 LQKENI. The CDR3 bases are TGTGCCAGCTCACCATCACAGGGGGCCTCCGGGGAGCTGTTTTTT. It is translated as CASSPSQGASGELFF.